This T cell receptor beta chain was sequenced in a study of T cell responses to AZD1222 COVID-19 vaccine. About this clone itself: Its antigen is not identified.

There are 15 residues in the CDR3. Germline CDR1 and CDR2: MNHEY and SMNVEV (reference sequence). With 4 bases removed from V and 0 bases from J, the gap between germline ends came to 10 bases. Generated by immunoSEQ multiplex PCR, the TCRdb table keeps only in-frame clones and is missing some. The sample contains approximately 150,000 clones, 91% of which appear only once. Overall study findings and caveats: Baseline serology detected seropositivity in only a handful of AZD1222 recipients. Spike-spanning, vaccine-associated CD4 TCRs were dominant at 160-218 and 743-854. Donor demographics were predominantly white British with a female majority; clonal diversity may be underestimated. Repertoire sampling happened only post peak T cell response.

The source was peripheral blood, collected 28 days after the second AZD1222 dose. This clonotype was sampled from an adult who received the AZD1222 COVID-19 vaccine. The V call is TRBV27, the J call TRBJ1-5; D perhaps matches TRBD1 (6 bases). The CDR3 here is CASSSTGYSNQPQHF. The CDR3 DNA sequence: TGTGCCAGCAGTTCGACAGGCTATAGCAATCAGCCCCAGCATTTT.